This paragraph covers one T cell receptor beta chain sequence. The templates were synthetic TCR analogs, and they were spiked into each PCR. The data were produced by immunoSEQ multiplex PCR, yet TCRdb's version contains in-frame clones alone and is incomplete. The repertoire consists of tens of thousands of clones, with roughly 90% occurring once and the leading ten covering around 1.7%. Time point here: pretreatment peripheral blood. Trimming cost V 5 bases and J 0 bases; bases outside gene matches: 2. Per germline, CDR1 SGHTA and CDR2 FQGNSA. The CDR3 is 18 residues long. This entry comes from a study of PD-L1 blockade in urothelial cancer.

V and J are TRBV7-2 and TRBJ2-6, with TRBD2 matching 15 bases. The sample here was PBMCs, taken around atezolizumab (anti-PD-L1) treatment. This receptor was identified in a man in his fifties or sixties with urothelial cancer. As DNA, the CDR3 is TGTGCCAGCAGCGTGGGACTAGCGGGGGGCTCTGGGGCCAACGTCCTGACTTTC. Protein sequence: CASSVGLAGGSGANVLTF.